The present TCR beta chain was sequenced within a study of cytomegalovirus exposure and HLA in healthy donors (dated by TCRdb to the late 2010s). About the full investigation: An earlier analysis of approximately 640 of the donors reported 250 to 350 Gb of sequence data and 120 million or so unique TCR beta sequences from 150 million to 200 million T cells. An early release covering roughly 600 HLA-typed donors comprised 250 to 350 gigabases of sequencing data and roughly 86 million unique TCR sequences. Among the roughly 400 genotyped donors, approximately 82% belonged to the genetic ancestry cluster associated with self-reported Caucasian donors. The study aimed to test whether cataloging public T cell receptors could reveal signatures of past pathogen exposure. Using immunosequencing, the study profiled T cell repertoires from 666 subjects and related those repertoires to cytomegalovirus serostatus. Along with the roughly 670-subject first cohort, a separate validation cohort of over a hundred different subjects was used. To predict cytomegalovirus infection status, the study brought together high-throughput TCR immunosequencing, statistical association of individual TCRs with disease status, and machine learning. A later analysis re-examined previously published TCR beta repertoires from roughly 650 donors and added high-resolution HLA genotyping to investigate patterns of TCR occurrence. The later analysis used no new phenotypic data to find candidate immune exposures, relying instead on TCR beta sequences and their occurrence across donors. To decide whether each TCR beta V gene segment behaved as functional or pseudogenic, an earlier analysis of fewer than 750 of the donors relied on high-throughput TCR beta sequencing. Donor age, sex, ethnicity and CMV serostatus were compiled together with the repertoire data. Genome-wide SNP genotypes for about 65% of the roughly 670 donors were used in a later genetic analysis, which treated that subset as a discovery cohort. Every discovery cohort repertoire had been produced on one sequencing platform. Class I and class II HLA loci were covered by the typing at four-digit resolution. Typing coverage varied by locus: about 620-630 donors for A, B, C, DRB1 and DQB1; roughly 510 for DQA1; about 570 for DPA1; more than 450 for DPB1. Because of strong linkage in the cohort, roughly five DR-DQ haplotypes were treated as single units for association and clustering. On average, around 230,000 unique TCR beta nucleotide sequences were sequenced per donor among 350 to 400 genotyped donors of the cohort, with roughly 18% of those sequences being non-productive. Points the paper makes about the study in general: The sequencing pipeline was judged likely to have produced a cluster of highly shared sequence variants as a technical artifact. According to a later analysis, most CMV-associated TCR beta chains appeared to be HLA-restricted, and the HLA associations seemed to be driven largely by CMV exposure. Fewer than 20 rarely observed V segments, including chromosome 9 orphons, were excluded from the earlier analysis of some 590 of the donors because counts were too low. Roughly uniform sequencing depth across donors was assumed in presence/absence analyses, although this assumption may not hold. An association between a missense DCLRE1C variant and V-gene and J-gene trimming of TCR beta chains was found in a later genetic analysis and replicated in an independent cohort. Because some donors lacked HLA typing at each locus, the association tests relied only on the typed subset. According to a later analysis, parvovirus B19, influenza, CMV and Epstein-Barr virus appeared linked to several top co-occurrence clusters. A further reported finding was that TCR beta sequences accurately predicted the HLA-A and HLA-B alleles for most subjects in the first cohort. In a later analysis, HLA-associated TCR beta chains were found to be more clonally expanded and to have lower generation probabilities than equally common non-associated chains. The study listed 150 to 200 TCR beta chains as associated with cytomegalovirus. At a false discovery rate of 0.05, a later analysis linked 15,000 to 20,000 TCR beta sequences to specific HLA alleles. The classifier was reported to diagnose cytomegalovirus status with high specificity and sensitivity in both the original cohort and the validation cohort. Because the 87-base-pair reads could not distinguish some IMGT-functional V segments, including TRBV6-2 and TRBV6-3, those segments were excluded. Across donors, most TCR sequences were observed very rarely, whereas some public TCRs were present in many individuals. Three of the identified cytomegalovirus-associated TCR beta chains were confirmed in vitro to be specific for cytomegalovirus antigens. Strong co-occurrence of HLA alleles, especially DR and DQ, made assigning TCR associations to individual alleles difficult. This cohort had only TCR beta chains sequenced, and the lack of alpha or paired-chain data limited which features could be detected. The authors suggested that the approach could potentially be generalized to other disease states and immunological phenotypes. The only immune exposure information available for the cohort was CMV serostatus. Compared with the approximately 670-donor mean, donors in an Asian-associated ancestry cluster had fewer N-insertions in productive TCRs, according to a later genetic analysis. An earlier analysis of 587 of the donors showed that most TCR beta V segments appeared in productive rearrangements either about 87% or about 30% of the time, which broadly matched IMGT annotations. Linkage disequilibrium might explain the correlated functional status among segregating V segments, but an unknown experimental factor could not be ruled out. According to a later analysis, TCR association rates differed among HLA loci, with DRB1 alleles showing the most associated TCRs and HLA-C alleles showing the fewest.

The CDR3 numbers 15 residues from cysteine through phenylalanine. Only the CDR3 part of the read is kept: 45 bases, read in frame from the first base. From V the trimming removes 4 bases and from J it removes 4 bases, while the gene matches leave 3 bases of the junction unaccounted for. The germline V gene (reference sequence) yields SGHNT for CDR1 and YYREEE for CDR2. The cohort was made up of 650 to 700 healthy bone marrow donors. All cohort members were sampled while nominally healthy, although unrecorded immune exposures were likely present. The donor tested CMV seropositive, placing the donor among the 250 to 300 seropositive members of the cohort. Every donor gave a peripheral blood sample, and the peripheral blood mononuclear cells from that sample were used for TCR beta sequencing. The Qiagen DNeasy Blood Extraction Kit was used to extract genomic DNA from the blood cell samples. Library construction relied on the immunoSEQ multiplex PCR assay. For the multiplex PCR, a mixture combining 60 forward primers for TCR Vbeta segments and 13 reverse primers for TCR Jbeta segments was used. The CDR3 region of rearranged TCR beta genes was amplified from genomic DNA by a multiplex PCR assay. On the Illumina HiSeq System, the amplified TCR beta libraries were sequenced as 87-base-pair reads. The original pipeline was this. A later analysis counted 65 million to 90 million unique TCR beta chains across the 550 to 800 repertoires, and 10 million to 11 million of these chains were shared by at least two donors. Raw reads were error-corrected and collapsed into unique sequences by a nearest-neighbor algorithm in which closely related sequences were merged to remove PCR and sequencing errors. To assign V, D and J gene segments, CDR3 sequences were aligned to IMGT reference sequences. Each retained sequence needed at least a six-nucleotide match to both a V gene segment and a J gene segment. Rearrangements were classified as productive when the CDR3 lacked stop codons and remained in frame with V and J, and all other rearrangements were classified as non-productive. CDR3 was defined according to IMGT convention as the region running from the second conserved V-encoded cysteine to the conserved J-encoded phenylalanine. The earlier analysis of 500 to 650 of the donors excluded any sequence lacking an unambiguous match to a single V gene segment. An earlier analysis of several hundred of the donors called V segments functional above 56.7% productive rearrangements and segregating when the between-donor standard deviation exceeded 5%. A statistical classification framework was built to diagnose cytomegalovirus status from the catalog of TCR beta chain sequences. In a later analysis, TCR nucleotide sequences were compared against IMGT/GENE-DB human TR gene sequences so that V and J genes could be assigned. In a later analysis, CDR3 sequences and most-parsimonious VDJ recombination scenarios were assigned using the TCRdist pipeline. In a later analysis, each TCR beta chain was defined by its CDR3 amino acid sequence together with its V-gene family, and reads lacking a unique V-gene family were excluded. To address suspected cross-contamination and a sequencing artifact, a later analysis removed 592 highly shared, low-generation-probability nucleotide sequences. In a later analysis, a clonal expansion index was calculated for each public chain from normalized within-repertoire ranks of inferred template counts. A later analysis computed generation probabilities with a VDJ recombination model fitted to out-of-frame rearrangements, and checked the results against IGoR. Hypergeometric tests were used in a later analysis to score TCR-TCR, TCR-HLA and TCR-CMV co-occurrence, with a repertoire-size bias correction applied to the TCR pairs. To estimate false discovery rates, a later analysis permuted the HLA or CMV assignments 20 times. In a later analysis, co-occurring TCRs were grouped with DBSCAN, and TCRdist sequence similarity was added when clustering was performed within HLA-allele-positive subsets. Repertoires with fewer than 30,000 or more than 120,000 public chains were left out of co-occurrence clustering, as were a few repertoires with anomalous nucleotide sharing. TCRdb retrieved this table from immuneACCESS and kept in-frame rearrangements only. Not all clones are present; in checked studies, unresolved V genes account for under half, and no reason is known for the remainder. Clone size and V and J calls were adopted from that table, with D and trimming inferred from the DNA. The sample yields under 200,000 clones; more than 70% were counted once. The top ten hold approximately 4.1% of the sample.

On this clone: Its antigen is not yet known. No base quality values were provided; no much bigger clone lies one nucleotide off.

The rearrangement combines TRBV5-4 with TRBJ2-5; TRBD2 lines up with 14 middle nucleotides. The sample taken for sequencing was PBMCs. The TCR sequence derives from a woman between 45 and 60 years old in good health and CMV-seropositive. The CDR3 is CASSQGLAGGETQYF. Read as DNA, the sequence is TGTGCCAGCAGCCAAGGACTAGCGGGGGGAGAGACCCAGTACTTC.